This T cell receptor beta chain was captured by sequencing in a study of cytomegalovirus exposure and HLA in healthy donors. Looking at the study overall: From HLA-typed donors, an early data release held around 85 million unique TCRs.

Whole-study findings and limits: Certain indistinguishable V segments, among them TRBV6-2 and TRBV6-3, were excluded. An analysis was carried out at a later point. It showed that HLA-associated TCR beta chains were more clonally expanded than equally common non-associated chains.

PCR amplification relied on 60 Vbeta primers (plus 13 Jbeta primers). The assay was immunoSEQ multiplex PCR, and TCRdb's table has in-frame clones only and misses some. Of 55,000 to 70,000 clones detected, over 60% appear once; the ten largest clones hold 5% to 6.5%. The CDR3 consists of 14 residues. The germline V gene encodes CDR1 GTSNPN and CDR2 SVGIG (reference sequence). Trimming removed 2 bases from V and 1 base from J, with 10 bases in between. With respect to this clone: Its target is unknown.

The chain employs TRBV30 and TRBJ2-3, with TRBD2 as a possible D gene (6 bases). Sample: PBMCs. This clonotype was sampled from a woman between 25 and 40 years old in good health and CMV-seronegative. CDR3 DNA: TGTGCCTGGAGTCTAGGAGGGGGCACAGATACGCAGTATTTT. This encodes CAWSLGGGTDTQYF.